This T cell receptor beta chain was sequenced in a study of OX40 agonist ivuxolimab in advanced cancers. Notes on the study in general: In the 0.1 to 3.0 mg/kg range, CD4+ and CD8+ blood T cells had expanded clonally by week 6.

Details on this clone: Its target is unknown.

Germline V gives CDR1 KGHSH, CDR2 LQKENI. Trimming removed 1 base from V and 3 bases from J, with 18 bases in between. The CDR3 spans 17 residues. Libraries were prepared by immunoSEQ multiplex PCR; TCRdb keeps only in-frame clonotypes and omits some of them. Among approximately 100,000 clones, around 90% were seen once, and the ten largest hold 0.7% to 0.9%. The genes are TRBV18 and TRBJ1-1; weak D call: TRBD1 (6 bases). The specimen comprised CD4+ or CD8+ T cells sorted from blood, sampled in a trial of the OX40 agonist ivuxolimab. The receptor comes from an adult with an advanced solid tumor such as melanoma, head and neck, liver or kidney cancer. The CDR3 sequence: CASSPLVWRGSDTEAFF. The CDR3 bases are TGTGCCAGCTCACCACTGGTTTGGAGGGGGTCGGACACTGAAGCTTTCTTT. The full variable domain, with the rest looked up from reference TRBV18 and TRBJ1-1, is NAGVMQNPRHLVRRRGQEARLRCSPMKGHSHVYWYRQLPEEGLKFMVYLQKENIIDESGMPKERFSAEFPKEGPSILRIQQVVRGDSAAYFCASSPLVWRGSDTEAFFGQGTRLTVV.